Listed below are T cell receptor beta chains from one sample, sequenced in a study of T cells in Graves' hyperthyroidism and ophthalmopathy. From the multiplex PCR reads, TCRdb called clonotypes with MiXCR, one entry per CDR3 protein. The repertoire holds approximately 380,000 distinct CDR3 sequences, with about a fifth as singletons. The sample comprised blood. These receptors all stem from a woman younger than 35 with Graves' hyperthyroidism. Both conserved end residues are part of each CDR3. D genes are given only for firm matches. Size is stated for part of the rows, as once, few or many counts, or as a class when the clone is expanded.

V gene: TRBV24-1; clone size: many; D gene: TRBD1; J gene: TRBJ2-5; CDR3 DNA: TGTGCCACTGGACAGGGGGTGATGGACCAAGAGACCCAGTACTTC; CDR3 protein: CATGQGVMDQETQYF
V gene: TRBV6-1; clone size: many; D gene: -; J gene: TRBJ1-1; CDR3 DNA: TGTGCCAGCAGTGTACAGGTCATGAACACTGAAGCTTTCTTT; CDR3 protein: CASSVQVMNTEAFF
V gene: TRBV28; clone size: many; D gene: TRBD1; J gene: TRBJ1-1; CDR3 DNA: TGTGCCAGTGGACAGGGGGCGTATGAAGCTTTCTTT; CDR3 protein: CASGQGAYEAFF
V gene: TRBV12-5; clone size: many; D gene: -; J gene: TRBJ1-1; CDR3 DNA: TGTGCTAGTGGTTTGGTAGCAGGGATGAACACTGAAGCTTTCTTT; CDR3 protein: CASGLVAGMNTEAFF
V gene: TRBV7-2; clone size: many; D gene: -; J gene: TRBJ1-1; CDR3 DNA: TGTGCCAGCAGCTTAGGGTTGGCTGAAGCTTTCTTT; CDR3 protein: CASSLGLAEAFF
V gene: TRBV20-1; clone size: many; D gene: -; J gene: TRBJ1-1; CDR3 DNA: TGCAGTGCCACCCCTCAGCTTATGAACACTGAAGCTTTCTTT; CDR3 protein: CSATPQLMNTEAFF
V gene: TRBV12-3/TRBV12-4; clone size: many; D gene: TRBD1; J gene: TRBJ2-7; CDR3 DNA: TGTGCCAGCAGTCACAGGGGCGTCTCCTACGAGCAGTACTTC; CDR3 protein: CASSHRGVSYEQYF
V gene: TRBV4-1; clone size: -; D gene: -; J gene: TRBJ1-1; CDR3 DNA: TGCGCCAGCAGCCAAGTTGACAGCCGGAACACTGAAGCTTTCTTT; CDR3 protein: CASSQVDSRNTEAFF
V gene: TRBV28; clone size: many; D gene: TRBD1; J gene: TRBJ1-1; CDR3 DNA: TGTGCCAGCAGTTTGGACAGGATGCTAATGAACACTGAAGCTTTCTTT; CDR3 protein: CASSLDRMLMNTEAFF
V gene: TRBV15; clone size: -; D gene: TRBD1; J gene: TRBJ1-2; CDR3 DNA: TGTGCCACCAGAACCTCGGGACAGGGGAACTATGGCTACACCTTC; CDR3 protein: CATRTSGQGNYGYTF
V gene: TRBV29-1; clone size: few; D gene: -; J gene: TRBJ1-1; CDR3 DNA: TGCAGCGTTGAAGATTGGGGCAGCGTCATGAACACTGAAGCTTTCTTT; CDR3 protein: CSVEDWGSVMNTEAFF
V gene: TRBV4-1; clone size: -; D gene: TRBD1; J gene: TRBJ1-2; CDR3 DNA: TGCGCCAGCAGCCCATCGGGACAGGGGACGGGTGGCTACACCTTC; CDR3 protein: CASSPSGQGTGGYTF
V gene: TRBV11-2; clone size: -; D gene: TRBD1; J gene: TRBJ2-7; CDR3 DNA: TGTGCCAGCAGCTTCCAGACAGGGCTTAACTCCTACGAGCAGTACTTC; CDR3 protein: CASSFQTGLNSYEQYF
V gene: TRBV12-3/TRBV12-4; clone size: many; D gene: TRBD2; J gene: TRBJ2-2; CDR3 DNA: TGTGCCAGCAGTTACGGACTAGCGGGGGGGGTCACCGGGGAGCTGTTTTTT; CDR3 protein: CASSYGLAGGVTGELFF
V gene: TRBV2; clone size: many; D gene: TRBD1; J gene: TRBJ1-1; CDR3 DNA: TGTGCCAGCAGGACAGGGATGAACACTGAAGCTTTCTTT; CDR3 protein: CASRTGMNTEAFF
V gene: TRBV6-1; clone size: many; D gene: -; J gene: TRBJ1-1; CDR3 DNA: TGTGCCAGCAGTGAAGTTCTGGATAACACTGAAGCTTTCTTT; CDR3 protein: CASSEVLDNTEAFF
V gene: TRBV5-1; clone size: -; D gene: -; J gene: TRBJ2-5; CDR3 DNA: TGCGCCAGCAGCTTGCCCCCGTACGGAGGCCGGGGGACCCAGTACTTC; CDR3 protein: CASSLPPYGGRGTQYF
V gene: TRBV15; clone size: many; D gene: -; J gene: TRBJ1-1; CDR3 DNA: TGTGCCACCAGCAGAGTAGCGGGGGACACTGAAGCTTTCTTT; CDR3 protein: CATSRVAGDTEAFF
V gene: TRBV20-1; clone size: -; D gene: -; J gene: TRBJ2-4; CDR3 DNA: TGCAGTGCCAAAGTTCCAACGGACATTAAGTACTTC; CDR3 protein: CSAKVPTDIKYF
V gene: TRBV28; clone size: many; D gene: TRBD1; J gene: TRBJ2-5; CDR3 DNA: TGTGCCAGCAGATTACCGGGACAGGGAAAAGAGACCCAGTACTTC; CDR3 protein: CASRLPGQGKETQYF
V gene: TRBV14; clone size: many; D gene: -; J gene: TRBJ1-1; CDR3 DNA: TGTGCCAGCAGCCATTACAGGGCGGAGGGTGAAGCTTTCTTT; CDR3 protein: CASSHYRAEGEAFF
V gene: TRBV6-5; clone size: few; D gene: -; J gene: TRBJ2-7; CDR3 DNA: TGTGCCAGCAGTTACTCAAGAAACCCCTACGAGCAGTACTTC; CDR3 protein: CASSYSRNPYEQYF
V gene: TRBV30; clone size: many; D gene: -; J gene: TRBJ1-4; CDR3 DNA: TGTGCCTGGAGTGGCAGGGCAACTAATGAAAAACTGTTTTTT; CDR3 protein: CAWSGRATNEKLFF
V gene: TRBV19; clone size: many; D gene: -; J gene: TRBJ1-5; CDR3 DNA: TGTGCCAGTAGGGAGAAGGTTGGGAGTCAGCCCCAGCATTTT; CDR3 protein: CASREKVGSQPQHF
V gene: TRBV2; clone size: many; D gene: TRBD1; J gene: TRBJ1-5; CDR3 DNA: TGTGCCAGCAGTCGGGACAGGGGTAAGCCCCAGCATTTT; CDR3 protein: CASSRDRGKPQHF
V gene: TRBV12-3/TRBV12-4; clone size: -; D gene: -; J gene: TRBJ1-2; CDR3 DNA: TGTGCCTTCACAGCCTTCTATGGCTACACCTTC; CDR3 protein: CAFTAFYGYTF
V gene: TRBV11-2; clone size: many; D gene: TRBD2; J gene: TRBJ2-5; CDR3 DNA: TGTGCCAGCAGCTTAGGTGGGAGCGGGGCGTACCAAGAGACCCAGTACTTC; CDR3 protein: CASSLGGSGAYQETQYF
V gene: TRBV6-1; clone size: few; D gene: -; J gene: TRBJ2-2; CDR3 DNA: TGTGCCAGCACCTTCGGAAGGGGGGTTAGGGAGCTGTTCTTT; CDR3 protein: CASTFGRGVRELFF
V gene: TRBV5-6; clone size: many; D gene: TRBD1; J gene: TRBJ2-7; CDR3 DNA: TGTGCCAGCAGCTTGACGTACAGGGGCTACGAGCAGTACTTC; CDR3 protein: CASSLTYRGYEQYF